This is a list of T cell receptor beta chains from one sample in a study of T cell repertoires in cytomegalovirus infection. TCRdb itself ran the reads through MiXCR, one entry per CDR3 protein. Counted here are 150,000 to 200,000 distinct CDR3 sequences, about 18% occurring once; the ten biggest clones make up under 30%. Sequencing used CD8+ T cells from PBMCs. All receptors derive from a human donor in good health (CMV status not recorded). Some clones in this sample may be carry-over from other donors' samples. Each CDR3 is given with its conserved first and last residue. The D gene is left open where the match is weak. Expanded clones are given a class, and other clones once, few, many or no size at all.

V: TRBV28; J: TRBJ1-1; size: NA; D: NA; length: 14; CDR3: CASSFATVNTEAFF; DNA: TGTGCCAGCAGTTTCGCGACGGTGAACACTGAAGCTTTCTTT
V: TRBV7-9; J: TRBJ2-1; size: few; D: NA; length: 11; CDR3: CASRPNNEQFF; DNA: TGTGCCAGCAGACCTAACAATGAGCAGTTCTTC
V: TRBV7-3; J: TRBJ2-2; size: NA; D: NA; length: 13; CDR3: CASSSRGAGELFF; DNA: TGTGCCAGCAGCTCTAGGGGGGCCGGGGAGCTGTTTTTT
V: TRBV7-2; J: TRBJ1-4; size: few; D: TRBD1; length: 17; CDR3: CASSFYLSGTDNEKLFF; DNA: TGTGCCAGCAGCTTCTATCTTTCCGGGACAGATAATGAAAAACTGTTTTTT
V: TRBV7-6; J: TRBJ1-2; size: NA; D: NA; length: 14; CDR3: CASSPGTVNYGYTF; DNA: TGTGCCAGCAGCCCCGGGACGGTGAACTATGGCTACACCTTC
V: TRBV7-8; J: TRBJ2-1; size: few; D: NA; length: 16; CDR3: CASSLAGLSSYNEQFF; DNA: TGTGCCAGCAGCTTAGCAGGACTCTCCTCCTACAATGAGCAGTTCTTC
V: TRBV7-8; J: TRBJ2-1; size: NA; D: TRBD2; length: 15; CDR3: CASFKGSGGLNEQFF; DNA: TGTGCCAGCTTCAAAGGTAGCGGGGGACTCAATGAGCAGTTCTTC
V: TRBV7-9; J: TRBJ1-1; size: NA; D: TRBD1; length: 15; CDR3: CASSLDWAGGRSAFF; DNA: TGTGCCAGCAGCTTAGATTGGGCAGGGGGCCGCTCGGCTTTCTTT
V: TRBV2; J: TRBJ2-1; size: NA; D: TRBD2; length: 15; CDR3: CASIETSGGTNEQFF; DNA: TGTGCCAGCATAGAGACTAGCGGGGGCACGAATGAGCAGTTCTTC
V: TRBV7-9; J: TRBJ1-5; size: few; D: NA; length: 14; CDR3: CASSLGTSNQPQHF; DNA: TGTGCCAGCAGCTTAGGGACAAGCAATCAGCCCCAGCATTTT
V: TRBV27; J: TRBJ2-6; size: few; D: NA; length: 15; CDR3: CASSPGRTGANVLTF; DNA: TGTGCCAGCAGTCCAGGGAGGACTGGGGCCAACGTCCTGACTTTC
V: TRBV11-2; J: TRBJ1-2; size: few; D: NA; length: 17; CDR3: CASSLEFKGSANYGYTF; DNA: TGTGCCAGCAGCTTAGAATTTAAGGGGTCGGCTAACTATGGCTACACCTTC
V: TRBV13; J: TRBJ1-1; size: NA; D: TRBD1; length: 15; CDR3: CASSFGTGVNTEAFF; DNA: TGTGCCAGCAGCTTTGGGACAGGGGTTAACACTGAAGCTTTCTTT
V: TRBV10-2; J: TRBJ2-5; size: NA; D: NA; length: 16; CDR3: CASSELRASEDETQYF; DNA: TGCGCCAGCAGTGAGCTCCGGGCCAGCGAAGATGAGACCCAGTACTTC
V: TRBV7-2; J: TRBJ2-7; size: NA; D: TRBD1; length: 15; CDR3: CASSLVGTGSDEQYF; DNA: TGTGCCAGCAGCTTAGTTGGGACAGGGAGCGACGAGCAGTACTTC
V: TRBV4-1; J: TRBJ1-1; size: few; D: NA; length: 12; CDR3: CASNGMNTEAFF; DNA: TGCGCCAGCAACGGCATGAACACTGAAGCTTTCTTT
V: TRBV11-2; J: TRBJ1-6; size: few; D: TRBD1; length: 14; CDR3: CASSSGQGRSPLHF; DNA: TGTGCCAGCAGCTCGGGACAGGGTCGGTCACCCCTCCACTTT
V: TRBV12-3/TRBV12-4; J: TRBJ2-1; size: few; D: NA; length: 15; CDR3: CASSPPPHYYNEQFF; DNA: TGTGCCAGCAGCCCACCACCTCACTACTACAATGAGCAGTTCTTC
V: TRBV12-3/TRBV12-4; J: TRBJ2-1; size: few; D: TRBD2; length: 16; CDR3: CASSLPGLAGINEQFF; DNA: TGTGCCAGCAGTTTACCGGGACTAGCGGGGATCAATGAGCAGTTCTTC
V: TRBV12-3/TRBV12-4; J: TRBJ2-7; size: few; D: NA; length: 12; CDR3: CASSEGAYEQYF; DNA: TGTGCCAGCAGCGAGGGGGCCTACGAGCAGTACTTC
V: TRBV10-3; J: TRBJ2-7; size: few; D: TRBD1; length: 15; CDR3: CAISDGPTGIYEQYF; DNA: TGTGCCATCAGTGATGGCCCGACAGGGATCTACGAGCAGTACTTC
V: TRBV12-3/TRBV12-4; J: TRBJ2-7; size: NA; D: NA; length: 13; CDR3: CASSTRARNEQYF; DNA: TGTGCCAGCAGCACGCGGGCGAGAAACGAGCAGTACTTC
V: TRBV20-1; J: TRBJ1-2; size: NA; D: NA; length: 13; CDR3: CSDTTDLWDGYTF; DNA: TGCAGTGACACGACGGATCTTTGGGATGGCTACACCTTC
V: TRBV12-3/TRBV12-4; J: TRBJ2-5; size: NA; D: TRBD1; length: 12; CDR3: CASTQGDMNQYF; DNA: TGTGCCAGCACACAGGGGGATATGAACCAGTACTTC
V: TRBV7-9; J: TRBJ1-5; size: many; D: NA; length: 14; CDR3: CASSSVGEDQPQHF; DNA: TGTGCCAGCAGCTCCGTGGGGGAAGATCAGCCCCAGCATTTT